The T cell receptor (beta chain) under discussion was sequenced for a study of OX40 agonist ivuxolimab in advanced cancers. Broadly, across the study: The costimulatory receptor OX40 (CD134) was targeted by ivuxolimab, a fully human IgG2 agonistic monoclonal antibody. Intravenous ivuxolimab was administered to patients every 2 weeks at six dose levels: 0.01, 0.1, 0.3, 1.5, 3 and 10 mg/kg. Of the 50 to 55 dose-escalation patients, hepatocellular carcinoma was present in approximately 20, melanoma in some 15, renal cell carcinoma in 9 and head and neck cancer in 9. In the dose-escalation cohort, 75% to 90% of patients were male, and the mean age was roughly 56 years with a range of roughly 23 to 90. Patients were allowed to have had prior anti-PD-1, anti-PD-L1 or anti-CTLA-4 therapy, and around 40% of the dose-escalation patients had previously received checkpoint inhibitors. Three dose-escalation patients achieved partial responses, one with hepatocellular carcinoma and two with cutaneous melanoma. The purpose of peripheral TCRbeta sequencing was to test whether ivuxolimab changed TCR sequence diversity and led to clonal T-cell expansion. The monotherapy dose-escalation portion (N ≈ 55 patients) of the phase I ivuxolimab trial is reported in the paper.

As concerns this clone: This clone's antigen is unknown. No base quality values were provided; no much bigger clone lies one nucleotide off.

Points the paper makes about the study in general: Partial responders in the 0.1-3.0 mg/kg groups had among the lowest normalized peripheral clonal expansion, especially among CD8+ T cells. The antigen specificity of the clonally expanded peripheral T cells was not determined. After ivuxolimab, more expanded clones were found on average in CD8+ T cells than in CD4+ T cells. Low levels of normalized T-cell clonal expansion were also shown by some nonresponding patients. At doses from 0.1 to 3.0 mg/kg, clonal expansion was seen in both CD4+ and CD8+ blood T cells between baseline and week 6.

Genomic DNA was extracted from sorted cells for sequencing of the TCRbeta CDR3 region. The immunoSEQ Assay was used to sequence the TCRbeta CDR3 regions. Here the immuneACCESS table is served through TCRdb, limited to in-frame sequences with V and J called. Missing clones are a known gap in these copies; in checked studies unresolved V genes cover under half, and the rest lacks a known reason. The sample contains some 63,000 clones, approximately 92% of them found a single time. In total, the top ten clones hold about 13% of the sample. Compared with germline, V lacks 3 bases and J lacks 0 bases; bases without a gene match: 12. The CDR3, from cysteine to phenylalanine, totals 20 residues. This entry keeps only the CDR3 DNA: 60 bases, framed from base 1. The germline V gene sets CDR1 to SGHDN and CDR2 to FVKESK. The trial excluded patients who had a history of autoimmune disease or who were on systemic immunosuppression. Peripheral blood for TCR sequencing was collected from all dose cohorts at baseline, on cycle 4 day 1, and on cycle 7 day 1. The samples were drawn from a first-in-human, open-label, multicenter phase I dose-escalation trial of ivuxolimab. The trial enrolled adults with locally advanced or metastatic head and neck squamous cell, hepatocellular, melanoma or renal cell carcinoma. Before TCR sequencing, CD4+ T cells and CD8+ T cells from peripheral blood were sorted into separate populations.

The V and J genes are TRBV14 and TRBJ2-6; 9 central nucleotides agree with TRBD1. The clonotype comes from an adult with an advanced solid tumor such as melanoma, head and neck, liver or kidney cancer. The sample in question was CD4+ or CD8+ T cells sorted from blood, obtained in a trial of the OX40 agonist ivuxolimab. The CDR3 region reads CASSHRDRGFSSSGANVLTF. The nucleotide sequence is TGTGCCAGCAGCCACAGAGACAGGGGGTTCTCGAGCTCTGGGGCCAACGTCCTGACTTTC.